What follows is one T cell receptor beta chain and its context. Genomic DNA, serving as template, underwent TCR beta VDJ and CDR3 profiling. TCRdb recomputed calls from the reads with MiXCR, one row per CDR3 protein. The table has 170,000 or so distinct CDR3 sequences, roughly 65% seen once. An expansion of CD8+CD57+ cells by flow cytometry had been shown in patients chosen for sequencing. Blood came from patients not yet given any therapy. The sample originates from a study of CD8+CD57+ T cells in acquired aplastic anemia. V was pared by 8 bases and J by 6 bases, with 13 bases of the junction left unmatched. This CDR3 spans 14 amino acids. Germline CDR1 reads ENHRY; CDR2 reads SYGVKD.

This TCR came from a human donor with aplastic anemia. Material: sorted CD4+, CD8+, or CD8+CD57+ T cells (not recorded which) from PBMCs. J is TRBJ2-7 and V is TRBV10-3, with TRBD2 identical over 7 bases. The chain's CDR3 is CAIGGGGSNTEQYF. Written as DNA, the CDR3 is TGTGCCATCGGGGGAGGCGGGAGTAACACCGAGCAGTACTTC.